The T cell receptor (beta chain) under discussion was sequenced for a study of breast tumors, draining lymph nodes, adjacent tissues. This clonotype is medium-sized within its sample. Antigen specificity is unknown. Germline V gene data show CDR1 as LNHDA and CDR2 as SQIVND (reference sequence). The CDR3 length is 14 residues. Trimming took 4 bases from V and 7 from J, leaving 14 bases between them. TCRdb redid the calling of the multiplex PCR reads with MiXCR, one entry per CDR3 protein. The sample records approximately 6,900 distinct CDR3 sequences, roughly 43% being singletons. Points from the study as a whole: Tumor TCR diversity was below lymph nodes but above nontumor tissue. Tumor T cell lymph node origin was a supported hypothesis, not proven.

This receptor was identified in a female donor with breast cancer. Some clones in this sample may be carry-over from other donors' samples. This chain connects TRBV19 to TRBJ1-5; D gene uncertain. Material for sequencing was tumor-adjacent breast tissue. CDR3 sequence: CASSKRGEEQPQHF. DNA of the CDR3: TGTGCCAGTAGTAAACGCGGGGAGGAACAGCCCCAGCATTTT.